Presented here are 19 T cell receptor beta chains from one specimen sequenced in a study of blood T cell repertoires in COVID-19. Method: immunoSEQ multiplex PCR; TCRdb's copy keeps in-frame clones and lacks some. This sample yields about 240,000 clones, of which roughly 80% are seen a single time; approximately 9.6% belongs to the top ten. The sample consisted of peripheral blood. These receptor sequences come from a woman older than 75 with acute or convalescent COVID-19.

The chain couples TRBV21-1 to TRBJ2-3; no DNA check was done on the table's D call, TRBD2. TRBV21-1 is termed a pseudogene. The CDR3 totals 18 residues. CDR3 amino acids: CASSKGRRGGTSTDTQYF. In nucleotides, the CDR3 is TGTGCCAGCAGCAAAGGACGGCGGGGGGGAACTAGCACAGATACGCAGTATTTT.

J is TRBJ2-2 and V is TRBV3-1 (or the pseudogene TRBV3-2); 15 positions agree with TRBD2. The CDR3 length is 16 residues. V was clipped by 2 bases and J by 6 bases; unmatched bases: 1. The V gene's germline CDR1 is LGHDT and CDR2 YNNKEL (reference sequence). The CDR3 nucleotides are TGTGCCAGCAGCCAACGGACTAGCGGGGGGGCCGGGGAGCTGTTTTTT. It yields the protein CASSQRTSGGAGELFF.

The chain combines TRBV7-9 with TRBJ1-1; the D is unclear. The CDR3 runs to 14 residues. Germline CDR1 SEHNR, CDR2 FQNEAQ (reference sequence). The V and J ends lost 3 bases and 0 bases respectively, with 8 bases between them. Written as DNA, the CDR3 is TGTGCCAGCAGCTTGAACACCTTGAACACTGAAGCTTTCTTT. Translated, it gives CASSLNTLNTEAFF.

About this clone: Other DNA sequences in this sample translate to the same CDR3. The genes are TRBV5-1 and TRBJ2-1, with D possibly matching TRBD1 (5 bases). Trimming stripped 2 bases from V and 0 bases from J, with 9 bases between. CDR1 SGHRS and CDR2 YFSETQ come from the germline V gene. The CDR3 extends over 15 amino acids. In DNA form, the CDR3 reads TGCGCCAGCAGCTTAGACAGTAGCTCCTACAATGAGCAGTTCTTC. It is translated as CASSLDSSSYNEQFF.

The chain carries TRBV15 and TRBJ2-3; D unclear. Trimming shortened V by 0 bases and J by 4 bases, and 14 bases separated the two germline ends. The CDR3 contains 16 residues. CDR1 LNHNV and CDR2 YYDKDF come from the germline V gene (reference sequence). Here the CDR3 reads CATSRDGRFRPDTQYF. CDR3 DNA sequence: TGTGCCACCAGCAGAGACGGCAGGTTCCGCCCAGATACGCAGTATTTT.

The count of this clone is one. This rearrangement joins TRBV28 to TRBJ1-1; TRBD1 aligns across 10 bases. V lost 6 bases, J lost 0 bases, and 7 bases stayed unmatched. Germline loops: CDR1 MDHEN, CDR2 SYDVKM. This CDR3 is 16 amino acids long. DNA of the CDR3: TGTGCCAGCAGGCCGACAGGGGGCGCTTTGAACACTGAAGCTTTCTTT. Residues: CASRPTGGALNTEAFF.

V and J are TRBV7-9 and TRBJ1-2; 12 nucleotides line up with TRBD1. Looked up from germline, CDR1 is SEHNR and CDR2 is FQNEAQ (reference sequence). V was pared by 4 bases and J by 6 bases, with 6 bases of the junction left unmatched. This CDR3 contains 15 residues. In nucleotides, the CDR3 is TGTGCCAGCAGCTCGGGACAGGGGGCCATCAATGGCTACACCTTC. Amino acids: CASSSGQGAINGYTF.

The rearrangement links TRBV2 to TRBJ1-2; 8 bases match TRBD1. V was pared by 6 bases and J by 3 bases, with 9 bases of the junction left unmatched. The CDR3 is 15 amino acids. Germline V gene lookup returns CDR1 SNHLY and CDR2 FYNNEI. The CDR3 spells CASSPDRAVDYGYTF. The CDR3 DNA sequence: TGTGCCAGCAGCCCGGACAGGGCGGTAGACTATGGCTACACCTTC. Looking up the rest from reference TRBV2 and TRBJ1-2 gives the full variable domain: EPEVTQTPSHQVTQMGQEVILRCVPISNHLYFYWYRQILGQKVEFLVSFYNNEISEKSEIFDDQFSVERPDGSNFTLKIRSTKLEDSAMYFCASSPDRAVDYGYTFGSGTRLTVV.

This clone was observed a few times. The same CDR3 arises from other DNA sequences in this sample as well. Here the CDR3 DNA reads TGTGCCAGCTCACCAAGCCAACAAGAGACCCAGTACTTC. This translates into CASSPSQQETQYF. The chain combines TRBV18 with TRBJ2-5; D remains unclear. V dropped 2 bases and J dropped 2 bases, with 6 bases sitting between them. Germline V CDR1 and CDR2: KGHSH, LQKENI. This CDR3 has 13 amino acids.

This clone came up many times. V is TRBV2 and J is TRBJ1-2, with D possibly being TRBD1 (5 bases). This CDR3 is 13 amino acids long. The V end was cut by 2 bases, the J end by 2 bases, with 6 bases between. Germline CDR1 reads SNHLY; CDR2 reads FYNNEI. The CDR3 DNA sequence: TGTGCCAGCAGTGAAAAGGGGAACTATGGCTACACCTTC. This codes for CASSEKGNYGYTF.

This sequence joins TRBV3-1 (or the pseudogene TRBV3-2) and TRBJ1-1; unclear D gene. V lost 2 bases, J lost 3 bases, and 7 bases lay in between. Per germline, CDR1 LGHDT and CDR2 YNNKEL (reference sequence). The CDR3 contains 13 residues. CDR3 DNA: TGTGCCAGCAGCCAACAGGTGCACACTGAAGCTTTCTTT. It specifies CASSQQVHTEAFF.

About this clone: At the DNA level, this CDR3 is encoded by other sequences in the same sample as well. This sequence joins TRBV3-1 (or the pseudogene TRBV3-2) and TRBJ2-7; TRBD1 aligns across 7 bases. CDR3 length: 14 amino acids. V gave up 3 bases and J gave up 4 bases; unmatched junction bases: 6. CDR1 is LGHDT and CDR2 is YNNKEL in the germline V gene (reference sequence). The CDR3 is CASSQQGGRYEQYF. Here the CDR3 DNA reads TGTGCCAGCAGCCAGCAAGGGGGCAGGTACGAGCAGTACTTC.

The genes are TRBV5-1 and TRBJ2-1; 11 bases are a match to TRBD2. The V gene's germline CDR1 is SGHRS and CDR2 YFSETQ. J gave up 6 bases and V 0 bases, and 5 bases lay outside the gene matches. CDR3 length equals 16 residues. The CDR3 sequence: CASSLATSGGPNEQFF. In DNA, the CDR3 is TGCGCCAGCAGCTTGGCAACTAGCGGGGGCCCCAATGAGCAGTTCTTC.

The genes are TRBV2 and TRBJ2-3; 8 bases align to TRBD2. This CDR3 comprises 15 residues. V shed 4 bases and J 3 bases; nucleotides not matched to a gene: 6. Per germline, CDR1 SNHLY and CDR2 FYNNEI. CDR3 sequence reads: CASSVLAGRTDTQYF. In DNA, the CDR3 is TGTGCCAGCAGTGTGTTAGCGGGGAGGACAGATACGCAGTATTTT.

V usage is TRBV5-4 and J usage is TRBJ2-3, with unresolved D. CDR1 is SGHNT, CDR2 YYREEE, per germline (reference sequence). The CDR3 runs to 12 residues. Trimming took 3 bases from V and 2 from J, leaving 4 bases between them. The CDR3 bases are TGTGCCAGCAGCTACACCACAGATACGCAGTATTTT. Translating gives CASSYTTDTQYF.

J is TRBJ2-7 and V is TRBV5-1, with TRBD1 as a possible D gene (6 bases). Germline CDR1 is SGHRS and CDR2 is YFSETQ. Trimming shortened V by 4 bases and J by 6 bases, and 17 bases separated the two germline ends. There are 14 residues in the CDR3. CDR3 sequence: CASSHTGSVGEQYF. The CDR3 nucleotides are TGCGCCAGCAGCCATACAGGGTCGGTGGGCGAGCAGTACTTC.

V and J are TRBV19 and TRBJ1-1, with 9 bases fitting TRBD1. After removal of 5 bases from V and 5 bases from J, the junction contained 9 bases not matched to a gene. CDR1 LNHDA and CDR2 SQIVND come from the germline V gene (reference sequence). The CDR3 contains 15 residues. The CDR3 region is CASSLGQGGRTEAFF. The CDR3 nucleotides read TGTGCCAGTAGTTTGGGACAGGGTGGTAGGACTGAAGCTTTCTTT. The complete variable domain, with remaining parts taken from reference TRBV19 and TRBJ1-1, reads DGGITQSPKYLFRKEGQNVTLSCEQNLNHDAMYWYRQDPGQGLRLIYYSQIVNDFQKGDIAEGYSVSREKKESFPLTVTSAQKNPTAFYLCASSLGQGGRTEAFFGQGTRLTVV.

The chain recombines TRBV10-3 with TRBJ1-1, with D unclear. The CDR3 totals 12 residues. From germline, CDR1 is ENHRY and CDR2 SYGVKD. The V and J ends lost 7 bases and 4 bases respectively, with 10 bases between them. The CDR3 region has the DNA TGTGCCATCAACACGCCTCCCACTGAAGCTTTCTTT. Translating it yields CAINTPPTEAFF.

CDR3 nucleotides: TGTGCCAGCTCACCTCTTCTTCCGGACTTCTCGGGGGGAAAACTGTTTTTT. This sequence encodes CASSPLLPDFSGGKLFF. This rearrangement joins TRBV18 to TRBJ1-4; possibly TRBD1 for D (5 bases). This CDR3 comprises 17 residues. V lost 3 bases, J lost 10 bases, and 24 bases lay in between. CDR1 is KGHSH, CDR2 LQKENI, per germline.